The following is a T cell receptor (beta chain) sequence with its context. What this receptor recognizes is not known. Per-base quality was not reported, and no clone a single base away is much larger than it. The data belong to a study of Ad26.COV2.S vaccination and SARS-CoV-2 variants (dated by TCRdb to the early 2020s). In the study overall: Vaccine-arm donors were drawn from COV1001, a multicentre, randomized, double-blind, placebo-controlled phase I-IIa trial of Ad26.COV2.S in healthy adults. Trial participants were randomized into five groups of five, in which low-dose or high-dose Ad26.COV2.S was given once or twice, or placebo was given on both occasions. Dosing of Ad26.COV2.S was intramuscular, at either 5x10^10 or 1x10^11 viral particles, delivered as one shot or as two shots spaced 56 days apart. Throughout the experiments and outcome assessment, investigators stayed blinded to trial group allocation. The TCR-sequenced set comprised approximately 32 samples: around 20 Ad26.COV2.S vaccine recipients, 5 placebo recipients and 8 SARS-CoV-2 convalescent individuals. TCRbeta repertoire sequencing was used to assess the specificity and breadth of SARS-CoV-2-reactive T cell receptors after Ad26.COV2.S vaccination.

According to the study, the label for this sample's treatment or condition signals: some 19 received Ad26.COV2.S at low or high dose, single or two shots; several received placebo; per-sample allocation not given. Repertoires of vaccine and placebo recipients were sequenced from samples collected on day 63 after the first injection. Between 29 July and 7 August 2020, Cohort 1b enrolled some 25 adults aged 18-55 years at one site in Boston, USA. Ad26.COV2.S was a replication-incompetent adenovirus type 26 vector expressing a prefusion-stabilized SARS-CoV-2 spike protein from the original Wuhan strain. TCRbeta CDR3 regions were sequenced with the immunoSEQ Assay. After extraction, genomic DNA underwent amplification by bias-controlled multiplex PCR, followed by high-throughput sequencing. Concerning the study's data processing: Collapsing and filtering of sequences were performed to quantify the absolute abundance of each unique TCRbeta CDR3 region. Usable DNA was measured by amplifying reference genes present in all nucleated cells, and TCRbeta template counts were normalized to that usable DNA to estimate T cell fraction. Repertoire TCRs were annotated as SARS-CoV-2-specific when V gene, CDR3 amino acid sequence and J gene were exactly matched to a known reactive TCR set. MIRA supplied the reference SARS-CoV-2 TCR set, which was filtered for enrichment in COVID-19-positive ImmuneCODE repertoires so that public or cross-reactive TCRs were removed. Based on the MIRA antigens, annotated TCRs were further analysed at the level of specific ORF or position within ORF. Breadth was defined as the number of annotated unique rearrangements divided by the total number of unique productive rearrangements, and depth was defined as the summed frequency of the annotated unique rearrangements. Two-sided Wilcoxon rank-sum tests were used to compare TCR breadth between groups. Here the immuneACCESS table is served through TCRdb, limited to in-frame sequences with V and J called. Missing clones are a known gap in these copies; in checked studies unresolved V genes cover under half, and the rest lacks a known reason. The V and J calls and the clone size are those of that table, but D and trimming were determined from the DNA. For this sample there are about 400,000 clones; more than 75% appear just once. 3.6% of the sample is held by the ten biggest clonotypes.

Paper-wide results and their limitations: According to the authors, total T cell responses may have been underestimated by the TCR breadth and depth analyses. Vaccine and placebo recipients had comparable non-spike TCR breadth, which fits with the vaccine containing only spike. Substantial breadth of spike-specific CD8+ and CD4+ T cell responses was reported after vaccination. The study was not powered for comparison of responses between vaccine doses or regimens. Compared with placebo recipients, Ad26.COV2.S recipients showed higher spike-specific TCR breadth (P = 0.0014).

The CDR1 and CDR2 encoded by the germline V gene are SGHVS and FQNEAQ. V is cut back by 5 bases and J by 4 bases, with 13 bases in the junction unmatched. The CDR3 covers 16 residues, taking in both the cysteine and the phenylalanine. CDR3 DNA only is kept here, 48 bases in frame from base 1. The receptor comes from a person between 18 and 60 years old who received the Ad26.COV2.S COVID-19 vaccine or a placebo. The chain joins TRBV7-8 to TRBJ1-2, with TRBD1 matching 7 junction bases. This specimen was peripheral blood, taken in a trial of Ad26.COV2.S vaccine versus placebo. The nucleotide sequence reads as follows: TGTGCCAGCAGCCCCCCCATTTGGACAGGAAGCTATGGCTACACCTTC. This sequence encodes CASSPPIWTGSYGYTF.